This entry lists 14 T cell receptor beta chains sequenced from one sample in a study of T cells after yellow fever vaccination. TCRdb ran MiXCR on the 5' RACE reads and lists one entry per CDR3 protein. The sample holds over 130,000 distinct CDR3 sequences, 7.7% seen once. This sample comprised CD4+ T cells sorted from PBMCs, obtained 5 days after the yellow fever booster vaccination. The receptors were sampled from a man aged 25 to 40 who received the YFV17D yellow fever vaccine.

This clonotype was observed at least ten times. The V gene is TRBV29-1, the J gene TRBJ2-5; D gene unclear. Per the germline V gene, CDR1 is SQVTM and CDR2 is ANQGSEA. The CDR3 consists of 11 residues. V lost 3 bases and J lost 7, with 9 bases in between. The CDR3 DNA follows: TGCAGCGTTGAGTTTCGCGGGACCCAGTACTTC. It translates to CSVEFRGTQYF. Filled out from reference TRBV29-1 and TRBJ2-5, the complete variable domain reads SAVISQKPSRDICQRGTSLTIQCQVDSQVTMMFWYRQQPGQSLTLIATANQGSEATYESGFVIDKFPISRPNLTFSTLTVSNMSPEDSSIYLCSVEFRGTQYFGPGTRLLVL.

This clonotype was detected many times. The chain is built from TRBV11-2 and TRBJ2-3; the match to TRBD2 covers 9 bases. Germline V gives CDR1 SGHAT, CDR2 FQNNGV. J was trimmed by 6 bases and V by 3 bases; bases with no gene match: 7. The length of the CDR3 is 15 residues. The chain's CDR3 is CASSFLAGELDTQYF. In DNA, the CDR3 is TGTGCCAGCAGCTTCTTAGCGGGAGAGTTGGATACGCAGTATTTT.

This chain joins TRBV7-8 and TRBJ1-4; no clear D gene. V lost 3 bases and J 5 bases, leaving 7 bases between the germline ends. Germline-derived CDR1 and CDR2 are SGHVS and FQNEAQ. The CDR3 spans 13 residues. The CDR3 reads CASSFRGNEKLFF. In nucleotides, the CDR3 is TGTGCCAGCAGCTTTAGAGGGAATGAAAAACTGTTTTTT.

The CDR3 DNA sequence: TGTGCCAGCAGCTTGAAGGGCAGCGTGGACGAGCAGTACTTC. This gives the protein CASSLKGSVDEQYF. The V gene is TRBV5-4, the J gene TRBJ2-7; D gene uncertain. Trimming removed 1 base from V and 5 bases from J, with 13 bases in between. This CDR3 is 14 amino acids long. CDR1 and CDR2 from the germline V gene are SGHNT and YYREEE (reference sequence).

The sample holds many counts of this clonotype. The chain recombines TRBV7-7 with TRBJ2-1; TRBD1 agrees at 10 bases. The CDR3 runs to 13 residues. Germline CDR1 SSHAT, CDR2 FNYEAQ (reference sequence). CDR3: CATGTGVYNEQFF. The CDR3 coding sequence is TGTGCTACCGGGACAGGGGTATACAATGAGCAGTTCTTC.

This clonotype showed up many times. The rearrangement uses TRBV7-2 and TRBJ2-7; tentative D call: TRBD2 (6 bases). CDR3 length equals 14 residues. CDR1 is SGHTA and CDR2 is FQGNSA in the germline V gene. Trimming removed 3 bases at V and 2 bases at J, with 11 bases between. The CDR3: CASSFAGSPYEQYF. CDR3 in DNA: TGTGCCAGCAGCTTCGCGGGATCTCCCTACGAGCAGTACTTC.

This clonotype was seen at least ten times. The chain is built from TRBV5-1 and TRBJ2-7; 10 positions match TRBD1. Germline V gene lookup returns CDR1 SGHRS and CDR2 YFSETQ. The CDR3 is made up of 15 amino acids. V was clipped by 4 bases and J by 3 bases; unmatched bases: 7. The CDR3 loop reads CASSIRDRGVYEQYF. The DNA of the CDR3 is TGCGCCAGCAGCATCCGGGACAGGGGTGTCTACGAGCAGTACTTC.

This clonotype was recorded many times. The genes are TRBV5-1 and TRBJ2-7; weak D call: TRBD2 (6 bases). Germline CDR1 and CDR2: SGHRS and YFSETQ. This CDR3 comprises 14 residues. Trimming shortened V by 0 bases and J by 3 bases, and 10 bases separated the two germline ends. CDR3: CASSLGRALYEQYF. As DNA, the CDR3 is TGCGCCAGCAGCTTGGGGAGGGCCCTCTACGAGCAGTACTTC.

This clonotype was seen ten or more times. The rearrangement joins TRBV5-1 to TRBJ2-3; 7 bases line up with TRBD2. The V gene end was trimmed by 2 bases and the J gene end by 2 bases; junction bases not matched to a gene: 2. This CDR3 spans 14 amino acids. The germline V gene has CDR1 SGHRS and CDR2 YFSETQ. Here the CDR3 reads CASSFGGITDTQYF. The CDR3 region has the DNA TGCGCCAGCAGCTTCGGGGGGATCACAGATACGCAGTATTTT.

The sample holds many counts of this clonotype. The chain recombines TRBV11-3 with TRBJ2-1; perhaps TRBD2 as D (5 bases). The CDR3 is made up of 14 amino acids. Germline assignment: CDR1 SGHNT and CDR2 YENEEA. V lost 6 bases to trimming and J lost 4 bases, with 13 bases between them. CDR3 residues: CASSGSGFYNEQFF. The DNA for the CDR3 is TGTGCCAGCAGTGGGAGCGGTTTTTACAATGAGCAGTTCTTC.

This clonotype was counted only a few times. The rearrangement links TRBV15 to TRBJ2-7; 9 nucleotides align to TRBD2. The germline V gene has CDR1 LNHNV and CDR2 YYDKDF (reference sequence). This CDR3 contains 17 residues. Trimming took 2 bases from V and 5 from J; bases not matched to a gene: 13. CDR3 in DNA: TGTGCCACCAGCAGAAGCCCGGTGAAGGCGGGAGGGAACGAGCAGTACTTC. Its protein product is CATSRSPVKAGGNEQYF.

In its sample, this clonotype was seen many times. The rearrangement uses TRBV5-4 and TRBJ1-5, with D tentatively TRBD1 (6 bases). Germline CDR1 reads SGHNT; CDR2 reads YYREEE (reference sequence). The CDR3 extends over 13 amino acids. V was clipped by 2 bases and J by 4 bases, with 7 bases between them. CDR3 amino acids: CASSFDRNQPQHF. CDR3 nucleotide sequence: TGTGCCAGCAGCTTCGACAGGAATCAGCCCCAGCATTTT.

This clonotype has at least ten counts. J is TRBJ2-7 and V is TRBV7-2, with D possibly matching TRBD2 (5 bases). The CDR3 runs to 14 residues. Germline V gene sequence: CDR1 SGHTA, CDR2 FQGNSA. Trimming pared 5 bases from V and 2 bases from J, leaving 13 bases between. CDR3 residues: CASSPPGLAYEQYF. The CDR3 nucleotides are TGTGCCAGCAGCCCACCCGGACTGGCCTACGAGCAGTACTTC.

This clonotype was detected many times. V gene TRBV5-1 combines with J gene TRBJ2-7; weak D call: TRBD2 (7 bases). CDR1 is SGHRS, CDR2 YFSETQ, per germline. Between the trimmed V and J ends, which lost 3 bases and 6 bases, there was a span of 10 bases. The length of the CDR3 is 12 residues. In DNA, the CDR3 is TGCGCCAGCAGCTGGGGGGGCGGCGAGCAGTACTTC. This sequence encodes CASSWGGGEQYF. The full variable domain, rest sourced from reference TRBV5-1 and TRBJ2-7, is KAGVTQTPRYLIKTRGQQVTLSCSPISGHRSVSWYQQTPGQGLQFLFEYFSETQRNKGNFPGRFSGRQFSNSRSEMNVSTLELGDSALYLCASSWGGGEQYFGPGTRLTVT.